Described below is a single T cell receptor (beta chain) sequence and its context. Antigen: not known. Individual cDNA molecules carried attached unique molecular identifiers. TCRdb redid the calling of the 5' RACE reads with MiXCR, one entry per CDR3 protein. The sample includes some 73,000 distinct CDR3 sequences, approximately 12% seen only once; the top ten take 3.4%. This entry comes from a study of early T cells in non-severe SARS-CoV-2 infection. Study-wide context: Unpaired chains resulted from sequencing bulk RNA of unsorted whole blood. Study conclusions and caveats: The VDJdb matching leaned toward anti-spike CD8 responses and overlooked private and CD4 specificities.

The clonotype comes from an adult who was a healthcare worker with PCR-confirmed SARS-CoV-2 infection or an uninfected control (not recorded which). Input material: whole blood.

The CDR3 sequence: CASSKGVEQYF. The CDR3 nucleotides read TGTGCCAGCAGTAAAGGGGTCGAGCAGTACTTC. V and J are TRBV28 and TRBJ2-7; D perhaps matches TRBD1 (5 bases). Trimming took 5 bases from V and 6 from J, leaving 8 bases between them. CDR1 and CDR2 (germline): MDHEN, SYDVKM. The CDR3 sequence is 11 residues long.